This T cell receptor beta chain was sequenced for a study of T-cell memory formation after mild COVID-19. Study information: The TCR clusters were mostly specific to one donor. Whole-study findings and limits: That cross-reactive memory joined was suggested by some responding clones appearing in pre-infection memory.

For this clonotype: Its antigen is not identified.

Per germline, CDR1 SEHNR and CDR2 FQNEAQ (reference sequence). Trimming removed 5 bases at V and 1 base at J, with 14 bases between. This CDR3 region has 15 residues. One entry per CDR3 protein, called by TCRdb with MiXCR from the 5' RACE reads. The data show hundreds of thousands of distinct CDR3 sequences, about 24% seen once. The sample taken for sequencing was PBMCs or a T cell subset sorted from them (not recorded which). The TCR comes from an adult woman who had mild COVID-19 (a few samples of this study predate the infection). Cell type and time point are not known. The chain links TRBV7-9 to TRBJ1-1, with TRBD1 as a possible D gene (5 bases). CDR3 region: CASSEPGPENTEAFF. The CDR3 DNA sequence: TGTGCCAGCAGCGAACCGGGGCCGGAGAACACTGAAGCTTTCTTT.